This T cell receptor beta chain was profiled in a study of cytomegalovirus exposure and HLA in healthy donors. This clone was seen a handful of times. This PCR relied on a set of 60 Vbeta primers and 13 Jbeta primers. Clones were sequenced by immunoSEQ multiplex PCR, and TCRdb holds only the in-frame ones, with some missing. Of approximately 150,000 clones in the sample, about 80% were seen once. Looked up from germline, CDR1 is SGHVS and CDR2 is FQNEAQ. There are 15 residues in the CDR3. V was clipped by 4 bases and J by 2 bases, with 15 bases between them. The chain couples TRBV7-8 to TRBJ2-7; D remains ambiguous. The origin of this receptor is a man aged 40-49 years in good health and CMV-seronegative. The specimen sequenced was PBMCs. The DNA of the CDR3 is TGTGCCAGCAGCTCTAGGTCCTACTCGACCTACGAGCAGTACTTC. Protein: CASSSRSYSTYEQYF.